The rows below give T cell receptor beta chains drawn from one sample of a study of shared clonotypes between healthy human individuals. Clones were sequenced by immunoSEQ multiplex PCR, and TCRdb holds only the in-frame ones, with some missing. The sample records around 450,000 clones, roughly 77% being singletons. The sequenced material came from PBMCs. Receptors were obtained from a woman aged 40 to 50 in good health. Some clones in this sample may be carry-over from other donors' samples. The conserved cysteine and the conserved F or W are not part of the CDR3 here.

J: TRBJ2-2; V: TRBV10-1; CDR3: ASSDPGTSGVNTGELF
J: TRBJ2-1; V: TRBV6-4; CDR3: ASSDLTGSNEQF
J: TRBJ1-2; V: TRBV2; CDR3: ASSGGGTVGYT
J: TRBJ2-1; V: TRBV10-3; CDR3: AISGGTGVGEQF
J: TRBJ1-2; V: TRBV9; CDR3: ASGDGNYGYT
J: TRBJ2-3; V: TRBV10-2; CDR3: ASRGTSGNTDTQY
J: TRBJ1-2; V: TRBV11-2; CDR3: ASSFDRELDNYGYT
J: TRBJ2-5; V: TRBV7-9; CDR3: ASSLRTSGLETQY
J: TRBJ1-5; V: TRBV28; CDR3: ASSEDLNQPQH
J: TRBJ1-5; V: TRBV9; CDR3: ASSAKGANQPQH
J: TRBJ2-7; V: TRBV6-1; CDR3: ASSEREQGSSYEQY
J: TRBJ2-5; V: TRBV15; CDR3: ATSGRQGIWETQY
J: TRBJ2-7; V: TRBV4-2; CDR3: ASSLHLGADEQY
J: TRBJ2-5; V: TRBV29-1; CDR3: SDRVQETQY
J: TRBJ2-1; V: TRBV7-2; CDR3: ASAGTPSYNEQF
J: TRBJ2-7; V: TRBV14; CDR3: ASSQPGQGFDEQY
J: TRBJ2-2; V: TRBV9; CDR3: ASSVAGTGYTGELF
J: TRBJ2-7; V: TRBV10-3; CDR3: AISESLSSVEQY
J: -; V: TRBV7-9; CDR3: ASSSIPAVSYEQY
J: TRBJ2-7; V: TRBV20-1; CDR3: SAWGTGEQY
J: TRBJ2-2; V: TRBV18; CDR3: ASSPDTNTGELF
J: TRBJ2-5; V: TRBV18; CDR3: ASSPQATGGETQY
J: TRBJ2-7; V: TRBV5-1; CDR3: ASSRGLDEQY
J: TRBJ1-1; V: TRBV11-2; CDR3: ASSFQRTEAF
J: TRBJ2-5; V: TRBV6-6; CDR3: ASSYPGTAQETQY
J: TRBJ1-3; V: TRBV19; CDR3: ATVGQGRGNTIY
J: TRBJ2-1; V: TRBV2; CDR3: ASILRHPGDEQF
J: TRBJ2-3; V: TRBV11-2; CDR3: ASSLGGGSSGNTQY